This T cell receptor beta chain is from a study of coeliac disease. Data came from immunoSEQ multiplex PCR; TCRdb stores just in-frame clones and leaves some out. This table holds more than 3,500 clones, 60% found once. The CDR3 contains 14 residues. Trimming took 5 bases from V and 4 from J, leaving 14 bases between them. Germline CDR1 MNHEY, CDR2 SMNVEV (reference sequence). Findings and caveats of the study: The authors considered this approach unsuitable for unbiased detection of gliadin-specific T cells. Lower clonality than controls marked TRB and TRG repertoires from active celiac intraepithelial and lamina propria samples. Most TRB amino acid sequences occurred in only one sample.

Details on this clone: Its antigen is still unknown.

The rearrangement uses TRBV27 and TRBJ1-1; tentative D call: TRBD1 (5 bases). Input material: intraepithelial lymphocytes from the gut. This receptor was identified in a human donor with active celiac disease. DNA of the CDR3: TGTGCCAGCAGTCCCGTTTGGGGGGGCACTGAAGCTTTCTTT. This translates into CASSPVWGGTEAFF.